This T cell receptor (beta chain) was obtained from a study of T cells in Graves' hyperthyroidism and ophthalmopathy. The CDR3 sequence is 13 residues long. Trimming removed 2 bases at V and 4 bases at J, with 9 bases between. Germline V gene data show CDR1 as MNHEY and CDR2 as SMNVEV (reference sequence). This clonotype was seen at least ten times. TCR beta CDR3 sequences were amplified from RNA transcripts. A set of HTBI primers served as the primers for a first-round RT-PCR of the TCR CDR3. Using its own MiXCR run on the multiplex PCR reads, TCRdb lists one record per CDR3 protein. This sample has fewer than 200,000 distinct CDR3 sequences, with approximately 17% found just once.

The V call is TRBV27, the J call TRBJ2-7; perhaps TRBD2 as D (5 bases). The specimen was blood. The TCR comes from a woman aged 50 to 65 with Graves' hyperthyroidism. The CDR3 here is CASSLTRDYEQYF. As DNA, the CDR3 is TGTGCCAGCAGTTTAACTCGGGATTACGAGCAGTACTTC.